The 16 T cell receptor beta chains below were found in one sample sequenced in a study of cytomegalovirus exposure and HLA in healthy donors. This table comes from immunoSEQ multiplex PCR, and its TCRdb copy is limited to in-frame clones, with some not included. There are some 340,000 clones in the sample; roughly 87% occur only once, and more than 0.9% lies in the top ten. Source material: PBMCs. The receptors derive from a woman in her twenties or thirties in good health and CMV-seropositive.

In nucleotides, the CDR3 is TGTGCCAGCAGCTTAAGGGCTAGCGGGGGGGCCATAGGCAATGAGCAGTTCTTC. This sequence encodes CASSLRASGGAIGNEQFF. The chain links TRBV7-8 to TRBJ2-1; 12 bases are a match to TRBD2. J lost 6 bases, V lost 2 bases, and 11 bases had no gene match. The CDR3 covers 18 residues. The germline gives CDR1 SGHVS, CDR2 FQNEAQ.

The gene calls are TRBV6-5 and TRBJ1-4, with a possible D match to TRBD1 (6 bases). From germline, CDR1 is MNHEY and CDR2 SVGAGI. V dropped 7 bases and J dropped 4 bases, with 10 bases sitting between them. This CDR3 contains 13 residues. The CDR3 spells CASTPRGNEKLFF. Here the CDR3 DNA reads TGTGCCAGCACTCCCAGGGGTAATGAAAAACTGTTTTTT.

The J gene is TRBJ2-7, the V gene TRBV4-2, with 10 bases aligning to TRBD1. The length of the CDR3 is 16 residues. Germline trimming cut 1 base from V and 4 bases from J; bases unmatched to any gene: 7. The germline V gene has CDR1 LGHNA and CDR2 YNFKEQ. This CDR3 reads CASSQVEPGQGYEQYF. CDR3 DNA: TGTGCCAGCAGCCAAGTGGAACCGGGACAGGGGTACGAGCAGTACTTC.

In its sample, this clone was seen once. This chain joins TRBV9 and TRBJ2-7; weak D call: TRBD2 (5 bases). Germline-derived CDR1 and CDR2 are SGDLS and YYNGEE. Trimming took 4 bases from V and 2 from J, leaving 19 bases between them. The CDR3 sequence is 16 residues long. CDR3 DNA: TGTGCCAGCAGCCCACCCCTGGGAGAAGGACCCTACGAGCAGTACTTC. Its protein is CASSPPLGEGPYEQYF.

This chain links TRBV5-5 with TRBJ2-7; D tentatively fits TRBD1 or TRBD2 (6 bases each). V shed 0 bases and J shed 3 bases, with 10 bases lying between them. The CDR3 runs 14 residues. CDR1 is SGHKS and CDR2 is YYEKEE in the germline V gene (reference sequence). CDR3 nucleotides: TGTGCCAGCAGCTTGGAGGGGGGTTACTACGAGCAGTACTTC. Its protein is CASSLEGGYYEQYF.

The rearrangement joins TRBV4-3 to TRBJ1-2; TRBD1 aligns across 8 bases. The V gene end was trimmed by 1 base and the J gene end by 3 bases; junction bases not matched to a gene: 16. Germline CDR1 and CDR2: LGHNA and YSLEER. This CDR3 has 19 amino acids. CDR3 bases: TGCGCCAGCAGCCAAGTATCCGTACAGGGGGTGGCAGGGTACTATGGCTACACCTTC. Its protein product is CASSQVSVQGVAGYYGYTF.

In this sample, this clone turned up a few times. The chain uses TRBV4-2 and TRBJ1-2; D is unclear. The CDR3 has 14 amino acids. Per the germline V gene, CDR1 is LGHNA and CDR2 is YNFKEQ. V was trimmed by 0 bases and J by 8 bases, leaving 13 bases between them. The CDR3 region is CASSQDLSIGGYTF. The DNA of the CDR3 is TGTGCCAGCAGCCAAGATCTCTCCATTGGCGGCTACACCTTC.

V usage is TRBV6-6 and J usage is TRBJ1-1; 11 bases are a match to TRBD1. The CDR3 is 14 amino acids. V shed 0 bases and J 10 bases; nucleotides not matched to a gene: 4. The V gene's germline CDR1 is MNHNY and CDR2 SVGAGI (reference sequence). CDR3 loop: CASSYSGQGAGAFF. The DNA for the CDR3 is TGTGCCAGCAGTTACTCAGGACAGGGGGCTGGAGCTTTCTTT.

The V call is TRBV15, the J call TRBJ2-1; D is perhaps TRBD2 (6 bases). Deletions cut 7 bases from V and 14 bases from J, with 24 bases between. CDR3 length equals 14 residues. Germline V gene sequence: CDR1 LNHNV, CDR2 YYDKDF (reference sequence). The CDR3 is CATTPGAGFTTEFF. CDR3 coding DNA: TGTGCCACCACGCCCGGTGCGGGATTTACCACAGAGTTCTTC. The full variable domain, in which reference TRBV15 and TRBJ2-1 provide the parts outside the CDR3, is DAMVIQNPRYQVTQFGKPVTLSCSQTLNHNVMYWYQQKSSQAPKLLFHYYDKDFNNEADTPDNFQSRRPNTSFCFLDIRSPGLGDTAMYLCATTPGAGFTTEFFGPGTRLTVL.

In this sample, this clone turned up a few times. V usage is TRBV4-2 and J usage is TRBJ2-7; no firm D call. The CDR3 covers 13 residues. CDR1 and CDR2 from the germline V gene are LGHNA and YNFKEQ. The germline V and J ends were trimmed by 0 bases and 4 bases, with 7 bases remaining between them. As DNA, the CDR3 is TGTGCCAGCAGCCAAGATAAGCTTTACGAGCAGTACTTC. This sequence encodes CASSQDKLYEQYF.

The chain links TRBV2 to TRBJ2-7; D is uncertain. The CDR3 totals 14 residues. V lost 3 bases to trimming and J lost 0 bases, with 9 bases between them. Per germline, CDR1 SNHLY and CDR2 FYNNEI. The CDR3 DNA reads as TGTGCCAGCAGTGATTCACTGGCCTCCTACGAGCAGTACTTC. Translation gives CASSDSLASYEQYF.

This sequence joins TRBV14 and TRBJ2-7; D is perhaps TRBD2 (6 bases). The germline gives CDR1 SGHDN, CDR2 FVKESK. The V end was cut by 6 bases, the J end by 1 base, with 13 bases between. The CDR3 covers 14 residues. CDR3 protein: CASRPLEGSYEQYF. The CDR3 DNA follows: TGTGCCAGCAGGCCTCTGGAGGGTTCCTACGAGCAGTACTTC.

The chain recombines TRBV9 with TRBJ1-4; D not resolved. Germline V lookup: CDR1 SGDLS, CDR2 YYNGEE. The ends were cut back, 4 bases at V and 7 bases at J, with 17 bases in the middle. The CDR3 is 15 residues long. CDR3 DNA sequence: TGTGCCAGCAGCTCCGGGATACAGAGTCGTGAAAAACTGTTTTTT. Its translation: CASSSGIQSREKLFF.

The rearrangement links TRBV6-5 to TRBJ1-2; D unclear. The CDR3 spans 15 residues. Trimming took 0 bases from V and 8 from J, leaving 16 bases between them. Germline CDR1 MNHEY, CDR2 SVGAGI. CDR3 amino acids: CASSYSKEGLGGYTF. The CDR3 nucleotides read TGTGCCAGCAGTTACTCGAAAGAAGGGTTGGGGGGCTACACCTTC.

This chain connects TRBV15 to TRBJ1-2; D possibly corresponds to TRBD1 (6 bases). This CDR3 contains 15 residues. V lost 2 bases and J 3 bases, leaving 13 bases between the germline ends. Per the germline V gene, CDR1 is LNHNV and CDR2 is YYDKDF (reference sequence). CDR3 DNA sequence: TGTGCCACCAGCAGAATCAAACAGGGCCACTATGGCTACACCTTC. The encoded protein is CATSRIKQGHYGYTF. Variable domain in full (rest from reference TRBV15 and TRBJ1-2): DAMVIQNPRYQVTQFGKPVTLSCSQTLNHNVMYWYQQKSSQAPKLLFHYYDKDFNNEADTPDNFQSRRPNTSFCFLDIRSPGLGDTAMYLCATSRIKQGHYGYTFGSGTRLTVV.

This chain uses TRBV27 with TRBJ2-3; perhaps D is TRBD1 or TRBD2 (5 bases each). The CDR3 is 16 amino acids. V was clipped by 5 bases and J by 0 bases, with 15 bases between them. The germline V gene has CDR1 MNHEY and CDR2 SMNVEV (reference sequence). The CDR3 nucleotides are TGTGCCAGCAGTCTTGGGACCACCCGAAGCACAGATACGCAGTATTTT. Encoded protein: CASSLGTTRSTDTQYF.